The clone carrying this T cell receptor (beta chain) was detected a few times. This specimen comes from a study of blood T cell repertoires in COVID-19. For the study at large: PBMCs, B-cell-depleted T cells, or T cells were the source of the cDNA or gDNA that made up the material.

The CDR3 totals 17 residues. Germline values: CDR1 SGDLS, CDR2 YYNGEE. J was trimmed by 0 bases and V by 2 bases; bases with no gene match: 6. Profiling relied on immunoSEQ multiplex PCR, and the TCRdb table lists in-frame clones only, not all of them. Of about 110,000 clones in the sample, roughly 80% are singletons; the top ten hold 15% to 19%. Sample: peripheral blood. V gene TRBV9 combines with J gene TRBJ2-2; 8 bases match TRBD2. This clonotype was sampled from an elderly woman with acute or convalescent COVID-19. The CDR3 loop is CASSVSGSPANTGELFF. In DNA form, the CDR3 reads TGTGCCAGCAGCGTGAGCGGGAGCCCAGCGAACACCGGGGAGCTGTTTTTT. Combining the CDR3 with reference TRBV9 and TRBJ2-2 gives the whole variable domain DSGVTQTPKHLITATGQRVTLRCSPRSGDLSVYWYQQSLDQGLQFLIQYYNGEERAKGNILERFSAQQFPDLHSELNLSSLELGDSALYFCASSVSGSPANTGELFFGEGSRLTVL.